The clone carrying this T cell receptor beta chain was seen a handful of times. V was cut by 6 bases and J by 2 bases, with 10 bases left in between. In germline, CDR1 is MNHNS, CDR2 SASEGT. The CDR3 sequence is 13 residues long. This sample was taken from a study of regulatory T cells in long-lasting Graves disease. Both iRepertoire HTBI primers and Arm-PCR of CDR3 regions were used to build the TCR beta libraries. TCRdb passed the multiplex PCR reads through MiXCR, listing each CDR3 protein once. The sample consists of approximately 560,000 distinct CDR3 sequences, about 15% of them appearing once. Documented time point: newly diagnosed GD, antithyroid drugs for less than 3 months. Extracted RNA from PBMCs served as the source of the TCR library. The sample was also linked to a second study, of T cells in Graves' hyperthyroidism and ophthalmopathy. As that report states: First-round RT-PCR targeting the TCR CDR3 was performed with the HTBI primer set.

The origin of this receptor is a man younger than 35 with Graves disease. The sequencing used peripheral blood mononuclear cells (PBMCs), collected at new diagnosis, from a patient treated with antithyroid drugs. This sequence joins TRBV6-1 and TRBJ2-5; D possibly corresponds to TRBD1 (5 bases). The CDR3 nucleotides are TGTGCCAGCAGGAACGCAGGGCAAGAGACCCAGTACTTC. Translated, it gives CASRNAGQETQYF.